This T cell receptor (beta chain) was captured by sequencing in a study of shared clonotypes between healthy human individuals. HIV-negative, healthy adults without recent acute infections or vaccinations were the donors. As concerns this clone: Compared with germline, one end of the junction differs, possibly owing to a read error.

Profiling relied on immunoSEQ multiplex PCR, and the TCRdb table lists in-frame clones only, not all of them. Of more than 2 million clones listed, roughly 94% are singletons. The CDR3 sequence is 15 residues long. The V gene's germline CDR1 is SSHAT and CDR2 FNYEAQ (reference sequence). The sample was naive CD4+ T cells sorted from blood. Documented subset: CD45RA+ positively selected. The TCR sequence derives from a man younger than 35 in good health. The rearrangement joins TRBV7-7 to TRBJ2-5; 11 nucleotides agree with TRBD2. The CDR3 reads CASSLAGTSGVTQYF. CDR3 nucleotide sequence: TGTGCTAGCAGCTTAGCCGGGACTAGCGGTGTGACCCAGTACTTC.